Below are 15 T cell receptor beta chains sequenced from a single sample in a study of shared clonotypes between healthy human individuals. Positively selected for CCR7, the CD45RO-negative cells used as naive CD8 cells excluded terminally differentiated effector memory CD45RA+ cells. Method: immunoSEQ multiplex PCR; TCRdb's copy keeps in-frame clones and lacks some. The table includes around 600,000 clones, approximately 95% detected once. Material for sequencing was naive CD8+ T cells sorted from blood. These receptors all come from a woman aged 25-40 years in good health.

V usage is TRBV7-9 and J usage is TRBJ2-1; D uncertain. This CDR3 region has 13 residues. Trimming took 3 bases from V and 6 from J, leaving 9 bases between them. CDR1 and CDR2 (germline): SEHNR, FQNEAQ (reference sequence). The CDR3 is CASSFVAFNEQFF. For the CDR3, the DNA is TGTGCCAGCAGCTTTGTGGCTTTCAATGAGCAGTTCTTC.

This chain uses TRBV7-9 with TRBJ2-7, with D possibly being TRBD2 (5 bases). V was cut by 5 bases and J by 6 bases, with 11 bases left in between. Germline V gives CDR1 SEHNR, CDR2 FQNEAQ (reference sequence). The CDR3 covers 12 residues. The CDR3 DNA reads TGTGCCAGCAGCAGCCGCGGGCTCGAGCAGTACTTC. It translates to CASSSRGLEQYF.

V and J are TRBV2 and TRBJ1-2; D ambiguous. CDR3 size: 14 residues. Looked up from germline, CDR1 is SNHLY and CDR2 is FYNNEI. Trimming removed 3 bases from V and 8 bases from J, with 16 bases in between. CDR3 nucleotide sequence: TGTGCCAGCAGTGAGGATGACGGCCGTCGAGGCTACACCTTC. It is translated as CASSEDDGRRGYTF.

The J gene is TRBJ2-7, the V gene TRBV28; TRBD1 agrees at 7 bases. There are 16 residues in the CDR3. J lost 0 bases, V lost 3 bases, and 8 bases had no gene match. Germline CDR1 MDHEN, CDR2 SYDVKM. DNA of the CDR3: TGTGCCAGCAGTTTGGCCCGGGACAGACCCTCCTACGAGCAGTACTTC. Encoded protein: CASSLARDRPSYEQYF.

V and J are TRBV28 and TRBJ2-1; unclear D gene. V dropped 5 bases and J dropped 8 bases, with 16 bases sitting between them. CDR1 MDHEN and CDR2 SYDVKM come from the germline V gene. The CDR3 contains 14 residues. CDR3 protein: CASSPPGSRDEQFF. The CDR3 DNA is TGTGCCAGCAGTCCCCCAGGAAGTCGCGATGAGCAGTTCTTC.

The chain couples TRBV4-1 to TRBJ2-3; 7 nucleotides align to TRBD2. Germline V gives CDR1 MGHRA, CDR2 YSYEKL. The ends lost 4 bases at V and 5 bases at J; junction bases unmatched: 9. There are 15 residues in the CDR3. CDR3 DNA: TGCGCCAGCAGCCCCGGGACTACCCACGAAGATACGCAGTATTTT. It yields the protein CASSPGTTHEDTQYF.

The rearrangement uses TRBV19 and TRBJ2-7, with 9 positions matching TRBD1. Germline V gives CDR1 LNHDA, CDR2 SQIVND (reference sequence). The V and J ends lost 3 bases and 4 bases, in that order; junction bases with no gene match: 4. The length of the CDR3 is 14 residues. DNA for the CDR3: TGTGCCAGTAGTATGACGGACAGGGGTTACGAGCAGTACTTC. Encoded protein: CASSMTDRGYEQYF.

The CDR3 region has the DNA TGCGCCAGCAGTGAGAGAGTGAACACTGAAGCTTTCTTT. Amino acids: CASSERVNTEAFF. This rearrangement joins TRBV10-1 to TRBJ1-1, with D hard to call. Deletions cut 2 bases from V and 0 bases from J, with 4 bases between. Looked up from germline, CDR1 is WNHNN and CDR2 is SYGVQD (reference sequence). The CDR3 length is 13 residues.

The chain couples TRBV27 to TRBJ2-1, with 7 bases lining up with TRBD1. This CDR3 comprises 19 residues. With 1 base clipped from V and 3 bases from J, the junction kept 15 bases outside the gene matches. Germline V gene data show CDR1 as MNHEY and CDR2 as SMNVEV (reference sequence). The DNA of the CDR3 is TGTGCCAGCAGTTTATACTTAGGTCTGGGGCAGGGGGACTACAATGAGCAGTTCTTC. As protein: CASSLYLGLGQGDYNEQFF.

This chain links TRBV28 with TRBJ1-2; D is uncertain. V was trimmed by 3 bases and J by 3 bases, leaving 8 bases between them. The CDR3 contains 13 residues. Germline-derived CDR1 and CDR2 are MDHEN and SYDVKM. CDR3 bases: TGTGCCAGCAGTTTCGACGGACACTATGGCTACACCTTC. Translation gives CASSFDGHYGYTF.

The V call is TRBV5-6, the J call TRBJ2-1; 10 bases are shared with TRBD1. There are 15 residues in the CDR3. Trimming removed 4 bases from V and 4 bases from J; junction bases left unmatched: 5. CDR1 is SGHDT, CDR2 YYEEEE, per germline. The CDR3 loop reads CASSPPGQGYNEQFF. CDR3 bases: TGTGCCAGCAGCCCTCCGGGACAGGGGTACAATGAGCAGTTCTTC.

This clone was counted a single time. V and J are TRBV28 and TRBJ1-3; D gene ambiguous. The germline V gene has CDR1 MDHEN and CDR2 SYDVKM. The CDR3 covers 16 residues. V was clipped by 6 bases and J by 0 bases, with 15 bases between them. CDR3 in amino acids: CASRKSNRFSGNTIYF. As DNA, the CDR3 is TGTGCCAGCAGGAAATCAAACAGATTCTCTGGAAACACCATATATTTT. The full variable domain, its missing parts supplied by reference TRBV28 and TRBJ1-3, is DVKVTQSSRYLVKRTGEKVFLECVQDMDHENMFWYRQDPGLGLRLIYFSYDVKMKEKGDIPEGYSVSREKKERFSLILESASTNQTSMYLCASRKSNRFSGNTIYFGEGSWLTVV.

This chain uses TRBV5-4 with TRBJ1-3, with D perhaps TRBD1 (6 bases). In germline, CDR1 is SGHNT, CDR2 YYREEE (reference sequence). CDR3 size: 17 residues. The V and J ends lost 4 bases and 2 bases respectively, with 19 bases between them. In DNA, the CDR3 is TGTGCCAGCAGCGTTGGGGCAGGGGAAAACACTGGAAACACCATATATTTT. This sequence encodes CASSVGAGENTGNTIYF.

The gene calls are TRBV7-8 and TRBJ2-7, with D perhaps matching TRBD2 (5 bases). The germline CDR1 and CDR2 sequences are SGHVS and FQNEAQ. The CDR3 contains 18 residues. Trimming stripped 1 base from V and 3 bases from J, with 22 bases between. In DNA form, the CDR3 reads TGTGCCAGCAGCTTAGGGCCAGGACTCCAGGCCATACTCTACGAGCAGTACTTC. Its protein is CASSLGPGLQAILYEQYF.

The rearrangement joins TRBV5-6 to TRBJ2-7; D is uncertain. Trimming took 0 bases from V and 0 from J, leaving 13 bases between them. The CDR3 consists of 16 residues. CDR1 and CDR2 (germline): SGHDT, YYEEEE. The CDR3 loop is CASSLEADSYSYEQYF. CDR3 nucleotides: TGTGCCAGCAGCTTGGAGGCAGACTCCTACTCCTACGAGCAGTACTTC.